This TCR beta chain derives from a study of response to subunit inactivated influenza vaccine. Broader study findings: With each seasonal influenza vaccination, the authors suggested, few new T cells are recruited.

This clonotype was seen many times. Its specificity is not known. TCRdb re-derived calls from the RT-PCR reads in MiXCR, one entry per CDR3 protein. Among some 850,000 distinct CDR3 sequences listed, approximately 17% were seen once. The CDR3 spans 14 residues. Trimming removed 4 bases from V and 4 bases from J; junction bases left unmatched: 7. Germline lookup yields CDR1 SGHRS and CDR2 YFSETQ. The V gene is TRBV5-1, the J gene TRBJ2-7; TRBD1 matches at 8 bases. The sample consisted of PBMCs from blood, taken less than 6 days after vaccination. The TCR comes from a man in his fifties or sixties who received an inactivated influenza vaccine. CDR3 residues: CASSPGTGDYEQYF. As DNA, the CDR3 is TGCGCCAGCAGCCCGGGGACAGGAGATTACGAGCAGTACTTC. Combining the CDR3 with reference TRBV5-1 and TRBJ2-7 gives the whole variable domain KAGVTQTPRYLIKTRGQQVTLSCSPISGHRSVSWYQQTPGQGLQFLFEYFSETQRNKGNFPGRFSGRQFSNSRSEMNVSTLELGDSALYLCASSPGTGDYEQYFGPGTRLTVT.